This T cell receptor (beta chain) originates from a study of control samples from healthy donors and cancer patients. TCRdb's copy holds only in-frame clones and misses some; the assay was immunoSEQ multiplex PCR. The data show approximately 140,000 clones, roughly 92% seen once. Trimming removed 5 bases at V and 6 bases at J, with 15 bases between. This CDR3 has 14 residues. Germline V gene sequence: CDR1 MNHNY, CDR2 SVGAGI (reference sequence). The gene calls are TRBV6-6 and TRBJ2-3, with a weak D call TRBD1 (7 bases). Sequencing input: blood. The source of this sequence is a man aged 35 to 55 in good health. In DNA, the CDR3 is TGTGCCAGCAGTGGAGGGACAGCTTCCGATACGCAGTATTTT. Translated, it gives CASSGGTASDTQYF.